Sequencing of this T cell receptor (beta chain) was carried out in a study of cytomegalovirus exposure and HLA in healthy donors. Germline V gene lookup returns CDR1 SGHNT and CDR2 YYREEE (reference sequence). Trimming removed 2 bases from V and 4 bases from J, with 10 bases in between. The CDR3 consists of 14 residues. Concerning this clone: Its specificity is unknown.

Primers included in the PCR were 60 Vbeta and 13 Jbeta primers. Clones were sequenced by immunoSEQ multiplex PCR, and TCRdb holds only the in-frame ones, with some missing. The repertoire holds around 130,000 clones, with 80% as singletons. Study conclusions and caveats: For most subjects, TCR beta sequences were reported to predict HLA-A and HLA-B alleles with accuracy.

The sequence was obtained from a male donor in good health and CMV-seronegative. The rearrangement joins TRBV5-4 to TRBJ2-1; D may be TRBD1 (6 bases). The sample consisted of PBMCs. The CDR3 DNA follows: TGTGCCAGCAGCTTTGATGGACAGTACAATGAGCAGTTCTTC. Its translation: CASSFDGQYNEQFF.